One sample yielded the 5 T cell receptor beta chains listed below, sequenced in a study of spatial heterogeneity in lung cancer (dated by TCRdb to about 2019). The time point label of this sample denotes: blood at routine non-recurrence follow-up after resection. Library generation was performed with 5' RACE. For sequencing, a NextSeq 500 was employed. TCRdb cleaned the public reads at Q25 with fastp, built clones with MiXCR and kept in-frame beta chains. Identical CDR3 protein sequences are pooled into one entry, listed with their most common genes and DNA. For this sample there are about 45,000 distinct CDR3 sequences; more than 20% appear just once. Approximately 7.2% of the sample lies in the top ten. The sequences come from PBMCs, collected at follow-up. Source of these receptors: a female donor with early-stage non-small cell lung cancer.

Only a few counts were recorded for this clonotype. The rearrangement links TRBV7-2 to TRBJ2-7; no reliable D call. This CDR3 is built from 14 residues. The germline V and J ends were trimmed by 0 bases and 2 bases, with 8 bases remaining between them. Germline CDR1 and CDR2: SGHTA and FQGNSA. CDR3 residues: CASSLAPGPYEQYF. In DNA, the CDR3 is TGTGCCAGCAGCTTAGCCCCCGGACCCTACGAGCAGTACTTC.

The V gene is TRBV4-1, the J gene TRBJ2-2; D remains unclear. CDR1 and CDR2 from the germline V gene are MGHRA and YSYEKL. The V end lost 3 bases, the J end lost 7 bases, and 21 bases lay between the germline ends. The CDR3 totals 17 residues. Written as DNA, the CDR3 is TGCGCCAGCAGCCAGCTCCCCTGGCAGCGTGGTAACGGGGAGCTGTTTTTT. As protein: CASSQLPWQRGNGELFF.

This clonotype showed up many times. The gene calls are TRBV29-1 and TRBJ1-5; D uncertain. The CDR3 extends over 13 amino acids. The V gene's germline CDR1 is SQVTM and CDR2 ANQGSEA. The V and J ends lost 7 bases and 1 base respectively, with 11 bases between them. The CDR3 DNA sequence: TGCAGCGCCGGGGAGGGAAGCAATCAGCCCCAGCATTTT. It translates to CSAGEGSNQPQHF.

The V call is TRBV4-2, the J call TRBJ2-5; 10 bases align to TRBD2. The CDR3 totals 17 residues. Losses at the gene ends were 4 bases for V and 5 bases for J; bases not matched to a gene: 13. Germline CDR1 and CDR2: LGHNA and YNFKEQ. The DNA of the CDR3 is TGTGCCAGCAGCCCAGAGGGAAGCGGGGGGGCTGTCGAGACCCAGTACTTC. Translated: CASSPEGSGGAVETQYF.

CDR3 in amino acids: CASSLPTGGEAFF. As DNA, the CDR3 is TGTGCCAGCAGCTTGCCTACAGGGGGTGAAGCTTTCTTT. The chain recombines TRBV13 with TRBJ1-1; the match to TRBD1 covers 8 bases. The CDR3 is 13 residues long. V lost 3 bases, J lost 7 bases, and 4 bases stayed unmatched. Germline V lookup: CDR1 PRHDT, CDR2 FYEKMQ (reference sequence).